This T cell receptor (beta chain) was identified in a study of human T cells and chemical hapten exposure (dated by TCRdb to 2020 to 2023). Context from the whole study: For sensitization, 2% DPC in acetone was applied to a 2 cm by 2 cm area of upper inner arm skin. Throughout the roughly 23-week study period, patients were also given weekly therapeutic DPC doses on the scalp. Patch testing was done on the upper back using Finn chambers containing 0.01% DPC, and results were scored after 6 days according to International Contact Dermatitis Research Group standards. The patient cohort, mostly female, included alopecia areata with under or over 50% scalp involvement, alopecia totalis and alopecia universalis. Libraries were pooled for sequencing, and per-sample TCR yields varied mainly because of small differences in library volumes within the pool. The study tracked peripheral blood TCR repertoire changes in vivo during primary and secondary sensitization to the hapten diphenylcyclopropenone (DPC) in alopecia patients. Patient blood was sampled pre-sensitization (week 0) and at 2, 6 and about 24 weeks after DPC sensitization. Roughly 30 alopecia patients gave blood for TCR sequencing at one to four time points (pre-sensitization, 2, 6 and 24 weeks). From each blood RNA sample, both TCR alpha and TCR beta chains were sequenced.

Library preparation used RACE. Sequenced on a NextSeq 500. Library preparation attached unique molecular identifiers to individual cDNA molecules for quantitative, reproducible TCR counting. Per the source publication's procedure: A median of about 87,000 TCRs per sample was observed, with a range of about 20,000 to 750,000. The Decombinator software suite was used to annotate V, J and CDR3 in the TCR reads. To make PS versus PT1 abundance plots, every sample was subsampled to the same number of TCRs (28,000). Expanded TCRs were defined as absent before sensitization and observed at least eight times at the 2-week time point. TCRdb's own reprocessing of the public reads used fastp at Q25 and MiXCR and kept productive beta chains. When rows share a CDR3 protein, they turn into one entry using the most common DNA and genes. TCRdb assigned the V and J calls; the authors' analysis was not used. For this sample the table gives some 57,000 distinct CDR3 sequences, of which 9.5% to 10% were detected only once. Together, the top ten hold approximately 9.7% of the sample.

The full study reports these points: Alopecia, a presumed autoimmune disease, was present in all patients, so the immune response of the patients might differ from that of healthy individuals. Patch test score was positively correlated with the number of PT1 expanded TCRs, with significance at thresholds 8, 16 and 32 but not at 4. DPC sensitization did not change how many TCRs were above 1 in 1000 frequency, and no evidence was found of alterations in global repertoire structure. Repeated subsampling changed both the strength of the expansion versus patch-test correlation and the threshold at which that correlation became significant. Compared with pre-sensitization or healthy control sets, expanded TCRs formed significantly more large CDR3 similarity clusters, which is consistent with antigen-driven responses.

The time point label of this sample denotes: pre-sensitization, week 0. The sample's treatment or condition, from its label and the paper: therapeutic diphenylcyclopropenone sensitization with weekly scalp DPC. Unfractionated whole blood was collected in Tempus Blood RNA tubes, and total RNA was extracted from that blood. Blood at each patch-test visit was drawn before the patch test was applied. Patients were eligible if aged 18 to 70, diagnosed with alopecia and judged suitable for DPC therapy, and pregnant patients were excluded. Many counts were recorded for this clonotype. Its recognized antigen is unknown. Per-nucleotide qualities are absent, and no much larger clonotype sits a single base away. The V end loses 1 base and the J end loses 10 bases, and a stretch of 12 bases separates them. There are 12 amino acids in the CDR3, from cysteine to phenylalanine inclusive. Just CDR3 DNA is preserved here, 36 bases in frame from base 1. CDR1 and CDR2, per the germline V gene (reference sequence), are DFQATT and SNEGSKA.

The receptor was isolated from a woman aged 25 to 39 with alopecia areata. Some clones in this sample may be carry-over from other donors' samples. This specimen was whole blood, taken in connection with sensitization to the hapten diphenylcyclopropenone (DPC). The rearranged segments are TRBV20-1 and TRBJ2-3, and possibly TRBD2, on 5 matching bases. The sequenced DNA: TGCAGTGCTAGAGTGGCCGGGAAGGCGCAGTATTTT. It codes for CSARVAGKAQYF.